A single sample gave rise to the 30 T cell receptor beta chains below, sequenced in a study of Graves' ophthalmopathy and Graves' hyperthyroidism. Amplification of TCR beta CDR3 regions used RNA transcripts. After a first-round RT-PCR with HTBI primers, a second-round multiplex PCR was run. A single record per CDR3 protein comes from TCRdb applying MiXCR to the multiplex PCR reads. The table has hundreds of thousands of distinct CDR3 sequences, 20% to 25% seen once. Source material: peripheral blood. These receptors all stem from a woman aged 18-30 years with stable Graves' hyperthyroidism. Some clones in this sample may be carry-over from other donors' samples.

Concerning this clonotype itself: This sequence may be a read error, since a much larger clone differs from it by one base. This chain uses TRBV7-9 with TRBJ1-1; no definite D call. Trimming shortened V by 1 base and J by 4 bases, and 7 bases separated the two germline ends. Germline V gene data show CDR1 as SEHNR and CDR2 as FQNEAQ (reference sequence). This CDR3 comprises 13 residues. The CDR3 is CASSLVRVTEAFF. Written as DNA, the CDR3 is TGTGCCAGCAGCTTAGTGAGGGTCACTGAAGCTTTCTTT.

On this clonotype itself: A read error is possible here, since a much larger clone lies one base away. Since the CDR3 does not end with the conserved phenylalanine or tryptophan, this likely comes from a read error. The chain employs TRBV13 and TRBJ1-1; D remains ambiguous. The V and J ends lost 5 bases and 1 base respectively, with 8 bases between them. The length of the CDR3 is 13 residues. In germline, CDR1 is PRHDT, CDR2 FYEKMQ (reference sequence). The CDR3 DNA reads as TGTGCCAGCAGCCCATCCTGGAACACTGAAGCTTTCTAT. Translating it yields CASSPSWNTEAFY.

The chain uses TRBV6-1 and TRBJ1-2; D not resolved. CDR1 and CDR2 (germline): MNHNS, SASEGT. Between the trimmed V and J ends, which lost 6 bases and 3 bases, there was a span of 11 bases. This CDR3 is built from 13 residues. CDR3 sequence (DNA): TGTGCCAGCAGACGGACCCGGGACTATGGCTACACCTTC. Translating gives CASRRTRDYGYTF.

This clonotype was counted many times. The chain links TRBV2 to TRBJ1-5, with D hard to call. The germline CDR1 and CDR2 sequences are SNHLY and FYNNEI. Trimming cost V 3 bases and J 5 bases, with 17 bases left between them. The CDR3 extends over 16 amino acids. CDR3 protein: CASSEVPNRTDQPQHF. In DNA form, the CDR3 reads TGTGCCAGCAGTGAGGTGCCCAATAGGACCGATCAGCCCCAGCATTTT. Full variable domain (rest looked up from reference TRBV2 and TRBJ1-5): EPEVTQTPSHQVTQMGQEVILRCVPISNHLYFYWYRQILGQKVEFLVSFYNNEISEKSEIFDDQFSVERPDGSNFTLKIRSTKLEDSAMYFCASSEVPNRTDQPQHFGDGTRLSIL.

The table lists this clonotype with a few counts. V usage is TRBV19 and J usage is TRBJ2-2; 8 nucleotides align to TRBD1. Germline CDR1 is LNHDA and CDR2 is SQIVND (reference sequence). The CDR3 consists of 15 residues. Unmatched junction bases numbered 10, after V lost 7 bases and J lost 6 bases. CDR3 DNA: TGTGCCAGTAATTGGGGGACAGGTCTTTCCGGGGAGCTGTTTTTT. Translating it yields CASNWGTGLSGELFF. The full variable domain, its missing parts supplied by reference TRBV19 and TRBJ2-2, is DGGITQSPKYLFRKEGQNVTLSCEQNLNHDAMYWYRQDPGQGLRLIYYSQIVNDFQKGDIAEGYSVSREKKESFPLTVTSAQKNPTAFYLCASNWGTGLSGELFFGEGSRLTVL.

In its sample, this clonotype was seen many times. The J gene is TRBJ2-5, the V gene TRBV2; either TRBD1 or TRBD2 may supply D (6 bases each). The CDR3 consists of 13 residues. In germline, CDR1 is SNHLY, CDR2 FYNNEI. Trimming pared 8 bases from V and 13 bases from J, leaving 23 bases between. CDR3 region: CASAPTGWGAGYF. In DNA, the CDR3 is TGTGCCAGCGCGCCAACCGGATGGGGGGCAGGGTACTTC.

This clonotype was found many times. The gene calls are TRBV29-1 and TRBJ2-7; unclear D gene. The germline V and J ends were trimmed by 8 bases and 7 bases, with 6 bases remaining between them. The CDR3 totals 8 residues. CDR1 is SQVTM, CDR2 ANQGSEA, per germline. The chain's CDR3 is CSPREQYF. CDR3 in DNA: TGCAGCCCACGGGAGCAGTACTTC.

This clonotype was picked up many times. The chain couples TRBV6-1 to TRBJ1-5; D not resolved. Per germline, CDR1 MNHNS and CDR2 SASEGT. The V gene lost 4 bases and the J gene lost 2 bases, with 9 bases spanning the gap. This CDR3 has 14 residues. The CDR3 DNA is TGTGCCAGCAGTGCGGATTCCGGCAATCAGCCCCAGCATTTT. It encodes CASSADSGNQPQHF.

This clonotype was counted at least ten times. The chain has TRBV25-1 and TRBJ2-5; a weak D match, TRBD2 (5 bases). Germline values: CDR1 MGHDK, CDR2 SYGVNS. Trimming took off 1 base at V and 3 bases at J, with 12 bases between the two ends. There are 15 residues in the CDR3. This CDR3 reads CASSESQDGEETQYF. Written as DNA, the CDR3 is TGTGCCAGCAGTGAATCCCAGGACGGGGAAGAGACCCAGTACTTC.

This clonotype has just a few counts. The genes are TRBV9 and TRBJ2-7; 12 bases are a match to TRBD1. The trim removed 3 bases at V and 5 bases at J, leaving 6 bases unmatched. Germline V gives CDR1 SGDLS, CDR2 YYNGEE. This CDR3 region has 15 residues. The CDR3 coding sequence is TGTGCCAGCAGCGGATACGGGACAGGGGGCAACGAGCAGTACTTC. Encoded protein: CASSGYGTGGNEQYF.

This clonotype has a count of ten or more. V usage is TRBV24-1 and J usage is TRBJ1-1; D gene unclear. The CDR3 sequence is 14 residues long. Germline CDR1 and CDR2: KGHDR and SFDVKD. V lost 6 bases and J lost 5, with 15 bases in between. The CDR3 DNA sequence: TGTGCCACCAGTTCGTCGGGGAGTGGGACTGAAGCTTTCTTT. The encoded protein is CATSSSGSGTEAFF.

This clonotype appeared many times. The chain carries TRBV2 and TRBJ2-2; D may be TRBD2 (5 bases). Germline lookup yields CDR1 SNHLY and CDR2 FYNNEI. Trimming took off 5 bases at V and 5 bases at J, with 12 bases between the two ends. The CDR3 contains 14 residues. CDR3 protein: CASSPLASTGELFF. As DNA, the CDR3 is TGTGCCAGCAGTCCGCTAGCATCGACCGGGGAGCTGTTTTTT.

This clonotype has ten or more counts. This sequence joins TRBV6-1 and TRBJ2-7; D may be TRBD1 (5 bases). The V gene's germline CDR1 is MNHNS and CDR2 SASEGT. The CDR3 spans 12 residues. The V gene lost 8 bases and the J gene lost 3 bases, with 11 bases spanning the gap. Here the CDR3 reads CASSTQGYEQYF. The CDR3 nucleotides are TGTGCCAGCTCGACCCAGGGCTACGAGCAGTACTTC.

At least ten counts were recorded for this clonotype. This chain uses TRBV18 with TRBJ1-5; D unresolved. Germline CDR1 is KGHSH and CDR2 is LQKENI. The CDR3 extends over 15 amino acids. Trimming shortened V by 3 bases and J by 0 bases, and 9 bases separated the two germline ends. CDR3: CASSPEGSSNQPQHF. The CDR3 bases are TGTGCCAGCTCACCGGAAGGATCTAGCAATCAGCCCCAGCATTTT.

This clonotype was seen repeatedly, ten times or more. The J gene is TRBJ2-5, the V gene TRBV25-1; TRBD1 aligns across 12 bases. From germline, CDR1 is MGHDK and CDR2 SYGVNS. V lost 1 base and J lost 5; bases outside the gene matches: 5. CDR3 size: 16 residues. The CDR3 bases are TGTGCCAGCAGTGAATCCGGGACAGGGGGCGGGGAGACCCAGTACTTC. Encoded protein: CASSESGTGGGETQYF.

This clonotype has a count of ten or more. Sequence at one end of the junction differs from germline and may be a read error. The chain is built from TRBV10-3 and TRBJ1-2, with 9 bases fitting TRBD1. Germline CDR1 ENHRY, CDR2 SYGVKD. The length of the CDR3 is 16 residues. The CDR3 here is CASSEWTGDLRYGYTF. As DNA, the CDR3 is TGTGCCAGCAGTGAGTGGACAGGGGACCTCCGCTATGGCTACACCTTC.

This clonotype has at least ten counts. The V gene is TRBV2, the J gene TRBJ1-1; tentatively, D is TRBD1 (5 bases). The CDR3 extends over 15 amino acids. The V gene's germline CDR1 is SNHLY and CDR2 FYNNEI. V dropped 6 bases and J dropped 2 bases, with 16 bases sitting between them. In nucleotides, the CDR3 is TGTGCCAGCAGCGGGGACCTGGGAACTAACACTGAAGCTTTCTTT. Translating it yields CASSGDLGTNTEAFF.

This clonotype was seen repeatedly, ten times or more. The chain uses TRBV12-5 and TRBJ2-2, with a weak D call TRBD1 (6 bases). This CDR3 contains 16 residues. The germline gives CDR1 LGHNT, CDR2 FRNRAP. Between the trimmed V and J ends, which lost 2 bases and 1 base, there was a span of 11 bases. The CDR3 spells CASGLMDRENTGELFF. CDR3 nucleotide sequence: TGTGCTAGTGGTTTGATGGACAGAGAGAACACCGGGGAGCTGTTTTTT.

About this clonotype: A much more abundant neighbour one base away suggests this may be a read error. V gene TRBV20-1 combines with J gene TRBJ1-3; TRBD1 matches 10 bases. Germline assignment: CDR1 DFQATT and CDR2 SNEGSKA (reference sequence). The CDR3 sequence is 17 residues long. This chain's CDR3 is CSARDGGTGVAGNAIYF. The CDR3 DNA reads TGCAGTGCTAGAGATGGAGGGACAGGGGTAGCCGGAAACGCCATATATTTT.

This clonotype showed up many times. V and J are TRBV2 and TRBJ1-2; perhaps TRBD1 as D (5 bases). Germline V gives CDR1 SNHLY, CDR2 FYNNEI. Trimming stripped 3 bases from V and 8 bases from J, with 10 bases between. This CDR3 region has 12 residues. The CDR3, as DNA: TGTGCCAGCAGTGACTGGGGGGGAGGCTACACCTTC. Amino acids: CASSDWGGGYTF.

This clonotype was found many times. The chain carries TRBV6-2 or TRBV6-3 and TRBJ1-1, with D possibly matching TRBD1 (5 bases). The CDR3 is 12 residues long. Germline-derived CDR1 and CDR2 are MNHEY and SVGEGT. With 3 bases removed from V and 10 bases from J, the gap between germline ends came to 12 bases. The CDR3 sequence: CASSYGTYLAFF. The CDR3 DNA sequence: TGTGCCAGCAGTTATGGGACGTACTTAGCTTTCTTT.

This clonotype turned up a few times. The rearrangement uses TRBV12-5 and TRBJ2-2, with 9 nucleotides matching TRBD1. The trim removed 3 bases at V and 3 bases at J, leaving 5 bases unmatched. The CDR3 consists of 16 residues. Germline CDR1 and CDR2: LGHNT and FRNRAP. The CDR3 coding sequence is TGTGCTAGTGGTTTCTCGACAGGGGGGCACACCGGGGAGCTGTTTTTT. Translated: CASGFSTGGHTGELFF.

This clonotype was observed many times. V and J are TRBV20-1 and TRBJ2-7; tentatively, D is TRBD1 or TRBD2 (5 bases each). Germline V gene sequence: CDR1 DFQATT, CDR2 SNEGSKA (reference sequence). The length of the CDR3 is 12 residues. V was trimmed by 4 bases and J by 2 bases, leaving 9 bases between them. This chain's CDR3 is CSAIPGPYEQYF. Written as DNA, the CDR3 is TGCAGTGCTATCCCGGGGCCCTACGAGCAGTACTTC.

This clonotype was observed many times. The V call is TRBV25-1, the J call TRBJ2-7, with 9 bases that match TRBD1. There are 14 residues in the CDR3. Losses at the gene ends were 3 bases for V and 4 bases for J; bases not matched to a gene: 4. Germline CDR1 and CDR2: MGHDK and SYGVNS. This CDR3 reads CASSEGQGRYEQYF. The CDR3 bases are TGTGCCAGCAGTGAGGGACAGGGTCGATACGAGCAGTACTTC.

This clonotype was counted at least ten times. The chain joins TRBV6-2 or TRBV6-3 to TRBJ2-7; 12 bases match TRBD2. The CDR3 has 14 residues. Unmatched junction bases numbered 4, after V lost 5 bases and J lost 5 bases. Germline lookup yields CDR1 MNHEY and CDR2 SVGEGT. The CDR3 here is CASSRGLAGNEQYF. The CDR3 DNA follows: TGTGCCAGCAGTAGAGGACTAGCGGGGAACGAGCAGTACTTC.

CDR3 amino acids: CSAREGTGGFSNQPQHF. In DNA, the CDR3 is TGCAGTGCTAGAGAGGGGACAGGGGGATTTAGCAATCAGCCCCAGCATTTT. The chain recombines TRBV20-1 with TRBJ1-5, with 11 bases identical to TRBD1. V was clipped by 0 bases and J by 0 bases; unmatched bases: 4. The CDR3 is 17 residues long. The germline V gene has CDR1 DFQATT and CDR2 SNEGSKA (reference sequence).

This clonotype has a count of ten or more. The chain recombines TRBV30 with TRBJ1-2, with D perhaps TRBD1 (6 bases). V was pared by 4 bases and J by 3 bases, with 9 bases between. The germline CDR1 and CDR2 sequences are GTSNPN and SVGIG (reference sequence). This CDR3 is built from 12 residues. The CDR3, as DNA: TGTGCCTGGACGAGGGGGGACTATGGCTACACCTTC. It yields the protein CAWTRGDYGYTF. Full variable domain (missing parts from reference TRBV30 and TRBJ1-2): SQTIHQWPATLVQPVGSPLSLECTVEGTSNPNLYWYRQAAGRGLQLLFYSVGIGQISSEVPQNLSASRPQDRQFILSSKKLLLSDSGFYLCAWTRGDYGYTFGSGTRLTVV.

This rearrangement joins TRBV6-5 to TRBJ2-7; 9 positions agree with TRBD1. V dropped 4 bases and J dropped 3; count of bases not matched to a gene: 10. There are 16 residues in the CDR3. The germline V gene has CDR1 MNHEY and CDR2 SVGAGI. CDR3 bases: TGTGCCAGCAGTTTTTATGGCGGGACAGGGAGCTACGAGCAGTACTTC. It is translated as CASSFYGGTGSYEQYF.

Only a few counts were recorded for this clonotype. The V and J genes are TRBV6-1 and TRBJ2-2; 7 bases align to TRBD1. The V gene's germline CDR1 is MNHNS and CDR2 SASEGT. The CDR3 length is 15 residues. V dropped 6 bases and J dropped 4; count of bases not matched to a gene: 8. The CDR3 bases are TGTGCCAGCAGGCCCGGGACAGAACCCACCGGGGAGCTGTTTTTT. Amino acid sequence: CASRPGTEPTGELFF.

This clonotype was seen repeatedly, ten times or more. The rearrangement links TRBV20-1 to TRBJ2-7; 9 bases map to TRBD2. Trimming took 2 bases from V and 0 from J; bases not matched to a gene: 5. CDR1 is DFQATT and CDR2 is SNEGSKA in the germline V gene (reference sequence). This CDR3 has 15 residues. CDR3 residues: CSARLTSGFSYEQYF. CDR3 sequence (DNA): TGCAGTGCTAGATTGACTAGCGGTTTCTCCTACGAGCAGTACTTC.